This T cell receptor beta chain was observed in a study of shared clonotypes between healthy human individuals. Regarding the study as a whole: Generally, estimated richness proved larger in naive subsets than it did in memory subsets.

This CDR3 has 14 residues. V trimming: 6 bases; J trimming: 12 bases; junction bases outside the gene matches: 12. Germline CDR1 is MNHNS and CDR2 is SASEGT. Generated by immunoSEQ multiplex PCR, the TCRdb table keeps only in-frame clones and is missing some. In the table there are approximately 2.5 million clones, under 95% of which are singletons. With respect to this clone: Its antigen is unidentified.

V is TRBV6-1 and J is TRBJ2-1; 9 bases are shared with TRBD2. Sequences were obtained from naive CD4+ T cells from PBMCs. Subset specified: CD45RA+ positively selected. The TCR was taken from a man younger than 35 in good health. Some clones in this sample may be carry-over from other donors' samples. The CDR3 region has the DNA TGTGCCAGCAGCATGACTAGCGGATCTAGCTCGCAGTTCTTC. Encoded protein: CASSMTSGSSSQFF.